The subject of this entry is one TCR beta chain. Its antigen is currently not known. Base qualities are not at hand, and no much larger clone is one base apart. The source of the sample is a study of blood T cell repertoires in COVID-19 (dated by TCRdb to about 2020). For context, the study as a whole: The collaborator samples originated in the United States, Italy and Spain and spanned the acute and convalescent phases of COVID-19. The material from the prospective study consisted of cDNA or gDNA derived from T cells, B-cell-depleted T cells, or PBMCs. Deeply sampled blood TCRbeta repertoires from subjects exposed to, actively infected with, or recovered from COVID-19 were included in the dataset. The repertoires were made available in a free public database intended to serve as a resource for research on the immune response to SARS-CoV-2. The samples were drawn from two sources: the first 160 participants of the ongoing ImmuneRACE study, and over 950 subjects contributed by 6 global collaborators. Nearly every sample came with metadata listing a de-identified subject ID, COVID-19 status, age in years and sex. Where available, HLA class I and class II types were obtained from metadata supplied by the sample provider rather than from assay-based typing. What the study reported, not specific to this receptor: How much clinical and demographic metadata was included differed by source and by participant, and the metadata was provided uncurated.

Whole blood was collected in K2EDTA tubes by collaborating institutions according to the institutions' own protocols. For TCRbeta analysis, collaborators shipped samples in one of three forms: frozen whole blood, isolated PBMCs, or DNA extracted from either of those sample types. The immunoSEQ Assay, a bias-controlled multiplex PCR, was used to amplify TCRbeta CDR3 regions from genomic DNA. Per the original workflow: Within the assay, amplification of reference gene primers was used to estimate how many nucleated cells each sample contained. Sequence reads were collapsed and filtered to measure the absolute abundance of every unique TCRbeta CDR3 rearrangement. For each sample, productive Simpson clonality was calculated by taking the square root of Simpson's diversity index across productive rearrangements. Held by TCRdb, this immuneACCESS table contains in-frame sequences only and omits some clones. Under half of the omission traces to an unresolved V gene where checked; the cause of the rest is unknown. For V, J and clone size, that table is used; D and trimming come from the DNA. The sample table records approximately 82,000 clones; about 89% of these occur just once. Approximately 15% of the sample belongs to the ten largest clones.

The CDR3 spans 12 residues, from the cysteine through the phenylalanine. The CDR3 DNA has 36 bases and is translated from base 1. V gives up 1 base and J gives up 7 bases, and the segment between their germline ends measures 4 bases. CDR1 and CDR2 (LGHDT, YNNKEL) derive from the germline V gene (reference sequence). The sequenced sample consisted of peripheral blood. This clonotype was sampled from a man aged 65-85 years with active or convalescent COVID-19. The chain joins TRBV3-1 (or the pseudogene TRBV3-2) to TRBJ1-4, with no reliable assignment of the D segment. The sequenced DNA is TGTGCCAGCAGCCAAGTTCGTGAAAAACTGTTTTTT. This translates into CASSQVREKLFF.